This entry lists 30 T cell receptor beta chains sequenced from one sample in a study of blood T cell repertoires in COVID-19. Libraries were prepared by immunoSEQ multiplex PCR; TCRdb keeps only in-frame clonotypes and omits some of them. The profile covers 200,000 to 250,000 clones, with around 88% appearing a single time and approximately 1.3% taken by the ten largest. The sequenced material came from peripheral blood. Receptors were obtained from a man at least 80 years old with acute or convalescent COVID-19.

A single count supports this clone. The rearrangement links TRBV11-3 to TRBJ2-1, with TRBD2 matching 8 bases. Trimming cost V 1 base and J 7 bases; bases outside gene matches: 6. The V gene's germline CDR1 is SGHNT and CDR2 YENEEA. This CDR3 comprises 15 residues. DNA for the CDR3: TGTGCCAGCAGCTTAGGACTCGGGAGGGGGAATGAGCAGTTCTTC. Translation gives CASSLGLGRGNEQFF.

The rearrangement joins TRBV7-2 to TRBJ2-1; maybe TRBD1 (5 bases). Trimming pared 5 bases from V and 9 bases from J, leaving 14 bases between. The CDR3 runs to 13 residues. Per germline, CDR1 SGHTA and CDR2 FQGNSA. As DNA, the CDR3 is TGTGCCAGCAGCGGCACAGGAATCGGTGAGCAGTTCTTC. Protein: CASSGTGIGEQFF.

The chain recombines TRBV7-2 with TRBJ2-7, with 9 bases that match TRBD2. Germline V gene sequence: CDR1 SGHTA, CDR2 FQGNSA. This CDR3 region has 13 residues. The ends lost 8 bases at V and 4 bases at J; junction bases unmatched: 6. CDR3: CASRRGGGYEQYF. DNA of the CDR3: TGTGCCAGCCGACGCGGGGGGGGGTACGAGCAGTACTTC.

The chain employs TRBV27 and TRBJ1-1; TRBD1 aligns across 7 bases. The germline V gene encodes CDR1 MNHEY and CDR2 SMNVEV (reference sequence). The CDR3 loop spans 13 amino acids. Trimming cost V 6 bases and J 4 bases; bases outside gene matches: 5. CDR3 loop: CASRGTAGTEAFF. DNA for the CDR3: TGTGCCAGCAGGGGGACAGCGGGCACTGAAGCTTTCTTT.

The V call is TRBV7-2, the J call TRBJ1-2, with TRBD1 as a possible D gene (5 bases). This CDR3 is 14 amino acids long. Per germline, CDR1 SGHTA and CDR2 FQGNSA. With 6 bases removed from V and 3 bases from J, the gap between germline ends came to 14 bases. The CDR3 reads CASSPRGLYYGYTF. The CDR3 DNA follows: TGTGCCAGCAGTCCGCGGGGCCTCTACTATGGCTACACCTTC. The full variable domain, rest sourced from reference TRBV7-2 and TRBJ1-2, is GAGVSQSPSNKVTEKGKDVELRCDPISGHTALYWYRQSLGQGLEFLIYFQGNSAPDKSGLPSDRFSAERTGGSVSTLTIQRTQQEDSAVYLCASSPRGLYYGYTFGSGTRLTVV.

The CDR3 loop is CATSDLAAALYNEQFF. CDR3 bases: TGTGCCACCAGTGATTTGGCGGCAGCCCTATACAATGAGCAGTTCTTC. The chain joins TRBV24-1 to TRBJ2-1, with unresolved D. V dropped 0 bases and J dropped 4 bases, with 12 bases sitting between them. This CDR3 spans 16 amino acids. From germline, CDR1 is KGHDR and CDR2 SFDVKD.

The genes are TRBV3-1 (or the pseudogene TRBV3-2) and TRBJ2-7, with 8 bases aligning to TRBD1. J gave up 0 bases and V 2 bases, and 6 bases lay outside the gene matches. Germline CDR1 LGHDT, CDR2 YNNKEL (reference sequence). This CDR3 comprises 16 residues. Written as DNA, the CDR3 is TGTGCCAGCAGCCAATCGGACAGGGTGAGCTCCTACGAGCAGTACTTC. Protein product: CASSQSDRVSSYEQYF.

The rearrangement links TRBV29-1 to TRBJ2-5; 12 positions match TRBD1. Trimming at V came to 6 bases and at J to 3 bases, leaving 8 bases not matched to a gene. This CDR3 has 15 residues. Germline assignment: CDR1 SQVTM and CDR2 ANQGSEA. The CDR3 DNA follows: TGCAGCGTGGAGGGGACAGGGGGCGCGGAAGAGACCCAGTACTTC. Translating it yields CSVEGTGGAEETQYF.

V usage is TRBV24-1 and J usage is TRBJ2-5; no clear D. CDR3 length equals 17 residues. Deletions cut 1 base from V and 5 bases from J, with 19 bases between. The V gene's germline CDR1 is KGHDR and CDR2 SFDVKD. DNA of the CDR3: TGTGCCACCAGTGATTTAACCCCCCTTCAGGAATTGGAGACCCAGTACTTC. It yields the protein CATSDLTPLQELETQYF.

The chain recombines TRBV7-8 with TRBJ2-2; perhaps TRBD1 as D (6 bases). Trimming removed 5 bases from V and 6 bases from J, with 16 bases in between. The CDR3 has 15 amino acids. Germline V gives CDR1 SGHVS, CDR2 FQNEAQ. The CDR3 sequence: CASSPMASGAGELFF. The CDR3, as DNA: TGTGCCAGCAGCCCTATGGCCTCAGGGGCCGGGGAGCTGTTTTTT.

This chain connects TRBV27 to TRBJ2-7; 8 bases match TRBD1. Germline CDR1 is MNHEY and CDR2 is SMNVEV (reference sequence). This CDR3 comprises 14 residues. The V and J ends lost 3 bases and 2 bases, in that order; junction bases with no gene match: 3. The CDR3 DNA reads as TGTGCCAGCAGTTTTCAGGGGGCGGCCTACGAGCAGTACTTC. Protein sequence: CASSFQGAAYEQYF.

The chain recombines TRBV7-9 with TRBJ2-1, with a tentative D call TRBD2 (6 bases). Germline-derived CDR1 and CDR2 are SEHNR and FQNEAQ (reference sequence). CDR3 length: 18 amino acids. V lost 2 bases and J lost 2, with 19 bases in between. The CDR3 DNA follows: TGTGCCAGCAGCTTAAGAGCTGGGGGTAGCGGCACCTACAATGAGCAGTTCTTC. Amino acids: CASSLRAGGSGTYNEQFF.

This chain joins TRBV3-1 (or the pseudogene TRBV3-2) and TRBJ1-5, with 8 bases that match TRBD1. V trimming: 1 base; J trimming: 5 bases; junction bases outside the gene matches: 4. The germline gives CDR1 LGHDT, CDR2 YNNKEL (reference sequence). This CDR3 has 15 amino acids. This chain's CDR3 is CASSQGGQGDQPQHF. The CDR3 region has the DNA TGTGCCAGCAGCCAAGGAGGACAGGGCGATCAGCCCCAGCATTTT.

This clone appeared once. The chain joins TRBV7-8 to TRBJ1-1, with D unresolved. V lost 5 bases, J lost 5 bases, and 15 bases lay in between. The CDR3 has 14 residues. Germline V gives CDR1 SGHVS, CDR2 FQNEAQ. The CDR3 nucleotides read TGTGCCAGCAGCCGAGGAGGCCCGGCGACTGAAGCTTTCTTT. Residues: CASSRGGPATEAFF. Looking up the rest from reference TRBV7-8 and TRBJ1-1 gives the full variable domain: GAGVSQSPRYKVAKRGQDVALRCDPISGHVSLFWYQQALGQGPEFLTYFQNEAQLDKSGLPSDRFFAERPEGSVSTLKIQRTQQEDSAVYLCASSRGGPATEAFFGQGTRLTVV.

V and J are TRBV18 and TRBJ2-6; 7 nucleotides align to TRBD1. CDR3 length: 15 amino acids. Trimming removed 5 bases from V and 2 bases from J; junction bases left unmatched: 3. The germline V gene encodes CDR1 KGHSH and CDR2 LQKENI. In nucleotides, the CDR3 is TGTGCCAGCTCAAGACAGGGAACTGGGGCCAACGTCCTGACTTTC. Its translation: CASSRQGTGANVLTF.

This clone was picked up a small number of times. The chain joins TRBV7-8 to TRBJ1-5; a weak D match, TRBD1 (6 bases). This CDR3 contains 13 residues. The germline V gene encodes CDR1 SGHVS and CDR2 FQNEAQ. The V end lost 5 bases, the J end lost 4 bases, and 9 bases lay between the germline ends. The DNA of the CDR3 is TGTGCCAGCAGCCGGACAGATAATCAGCCCCAGCATTTT. Its translation is CASSRTDNQPQHF.

This chain connects TRBV21-1 to TRBJ2-2; the table's D call, TRBD1, has no DNA check behind it. TRBV21-1 is flagged as a pseudogene. The CDR3 is made up of 16 amino acids. The CDR3 region has the DNA TGTGCCAGCAGCGGACAGGGCCCGAGCGTCACCGGGGAGCTGTTTTTT. Translation: CASSGQGPSVTGELFF.

This clone was counted between two and nine times. This chain joins TRBV7-9 and TRBJ2-7, with a weak D call TRBD1 (5 bases). This CDR3 has 15 amino acids. Germline CDR1 SEHNR, CDR2 FQNEAQ (reference sequence). V was clipped by 4 bases and J by 2 bases, with 15 bases between them. The CDR3 nucleotides read TGTGCCAGCAGCTCTCCGGCGACAGTTACCTACGAGCAGTACTTC. Its translation is CASSSPATVTYEQYF.

The chain employs TRBV19 and TRBJ1-1; TRBD1 is a possible D gene (6 bases). The ends were cut back, 5 bases at V and 8 bases at J, with 18 bases in the middle. Germline V gives CDR1 LNHDA, CDR2 SQIVND (reference sequence). The CDR3 is 14 amino acids. The CDR3 spells CASSSDSRTGEAFF. CDR3 nucleotides: TGTGCCAGTAGTTCGGACAGCCGGACCGGGGAAGCTTTCTTT.

The rearrangement joins TRBV9 to TRBJ2-3; possibly TRBD2 for D (6 bases). CDR3 length: 15 amino acids. Per germline, CDR1 SGDLS and CDR2 YYNGEE. V shed 0 bases and J shed 1 base, with 9 bases lying between them. For the CDR3, the DNA is TGTGCCAGCAGCGTAGTGGGCGGGGGCACAGATACGCAGTATTTT. Its protein product is CASSVVGGGTDTQYF.

The chain combines TRBV5-4 with TRBJ1-4; 7 bases map to TRBD1. Trimming took 3 bases from V and 7 from J; bases not matched to a gene: 0. Germline-derived CDR1 and CDR2 are SGHNT and YYREEE (reference sequence). The length of the CDR3 is 12 residues. The CDR3 spells CASSWDSEKLFF. The CDR3 DNA reads as TGTGCCAGCAGCTGGGACAGTGAAAAACTGTTTTTT.

The genes are TRBV9 and TRBJ1-4, with D unresolved. V lost 4 bases, J lost 7 bases, and 23 bases lay in between. CDR3 length: 17 residues. Germline values: CDR1 SGDLS, CDR2 YYNGEE. In DNA form, the CDR3 reads TGTGCCAGCAGCCCTCGCCGGGGTGGGATAGCCGGTGAAAAACTGTTTTTT. Protein sequence: CASSPRRGGIAGEKLFF.

The gene calls are TRBV27 and TRBJ1-6; D perhaps matches TRBD1 (5 bases). The germline V gene encodes CDR1 MNHEY and CDR2 SMNVEV (reference sequence). Between the trimmed V and J ends, which lost 6 bases and 4 bases, there was a span of 19 bases. The CDR3 is 17 residues long. CDR3: CASSRSSGGLYNSPLHF. The DNA for the CDR3 is TGTGCCAGCAGCCGGAGCTCCGGGGGTCTTTATAATTCACCCCTCCACTTT.

On this clone itself: A far larger clone is off by one base, so a read error is likely. The sample has other DNA sequences that encode this CDR3 too. This chain links TRBV7-9 with TRBJ2-7, with 14 bases fitting TRBD2. Germline V gene sequence: CDR1 SEHNR, CDR2 FQNEAQ (reference sequence). V shed 5 bases and J 5 bases; nucleotides not matched to a gene: 5. CDR3 length: 15 residues. The CDR3 loop reads CASSPGLAGGHEQYF. The CDR3 DNA reads as TGTGCCAGCAGCCCCGGACTAGCGGGAGGCCACGAGCAGTACTTC.

The rearrangement uses TRBV13 and TRBJ2-2; possibly TRBD1 for D (5 bases). V was cut by 5 bases and J by 4 bases, with 11 bases left in between. The CDR3 loop spans 14 amino acids. Germline lookup yields CDR1 PRHDT and CDR2 FYEKMQ (reference sequence). CDR3 amino acids: CASSARQFTGELFF. The CDR3 coding sequence is TGTGCCAGCAGCGCCAGACAGTTCACCGGGGAGCTGTTTTTT.

The rearrangement uses TRBV5-4 and TRBJ1-1, with a tentative D call TRBD1 (5 bases). The germline V and J ends were trimmed by 4 bases and 2 bases, with 15 bases remaining between them. This CDR3 contains 15 residues. The germline V gene encodes CDR1 SGHNT and CDR2 YYREEE (reference sequence). For the CDR3, the DNA is TGTGCCAGCAGCCTAAGATGGGACTCAAACACTGAAGCTTTCTTT. Protein: CASSLRWDSNTEAFF.

In DNA form, the CDR3 reads TGCGCCAGCAGCCGAGACAGTAGATATGGCTACACCTTC. Translating it yields CASSRDSRYGYTF. The rearrangement uses TRBV5-1 and TRBJ1-2; a possible D gene is TRBD1 (5 bases). The CDR3 totals 13 residues. Per the germline V gene, CDR1 is SGHRS and CDR2 is YFSETQ. V lost 4 bases, J lost 5 bases, and 12 bases lay in between.

The chain joins TRBV7-6 to TRBJ1-6, with D hard to call. The CDR3 runs to 15 residues. Between the trimmed V and J ends, which lost 4 bases and 0 bases, there was a span of 7 bases. Germline-derived CDR1 and CDR2 are SGHVS and FNYEAQ. The CDR3 DNA sequence: TGTGCCAGCAGCTCACAGAGCTCCTATAATTCACCCCTCCACTTT. It translates to CASSSQSSYNSPLHF.

The chain couples TRBV24-1 to TRBJ2-5; TRBD2 might be the D (5 bases). This CDR3 region has 15 residues. Germline loops: CDR1 KGHDR, CDR2 SFDVKD. V was pared by 4 bases and J by 2 bases, with 13 bases between. CDR3 loop: CATSDPASGQETQYF. In nucleotides, the CDR3 is TGTGCCACCAGTGACCCCGCCAGCGGACAAGAGACCCAGTACTTC.

V gene TRBV25-1 combines with J gene TRBJ1-6; 9 nucleotides align to TRBD1. The CDR3 extends over 18 amino acids. CDR1 is MGHDK, CDR2 SYGVNS, per germline. The trim removed 4 bases at V and 5 bases at J, leaving 12 bases unmatched. CDR3 DNA sequence: TGTGCCAGCAGTGGAAACAGGGGGCGAATAGGTCATAATTCACCCCTCCACTTT. Its protein is CASSGNRGRIGHNSPLHF.